These 11 T cell receptor beta chains were all obtained from the same sample, sequenced in a study of identical twins. One entry per CDR3 protein results from TCRdb running MiXCR on the 5' RACE reads. The sample has more than 400,000 distinct CDR3 sequences; 12% to 15% are singletons. The same sample was also used in a study of yellow fever vaccine responses in identical twins.

Sequencing was carried out using CD4+ T cells sorted from blood. The receptors derive from a woman aged 18-35 years in good health.

This rearrangement joins TRBV12-3 or TRBV12-4 to TRBJ2-1; possible D gene TRBD2, 5 bases. The CDR3 has 13 residues. Trimming removed 6 bases from V and 5 bases from J, with 11 bases in between. The CDR3 here is CASRGEGNNEQFF. CDR3 DNA: TGTGCCAGCAGGGGAGAGGGAAACAATGAGCAGTTCTTC.

This sequence joins TRBV7-9 and TRBJ2-1, with 7 bases matching TRBD2. This CDR3 region has 16 residues. The V segment lost 2 bases and the J segment 5 bases; nucleotides outside the gene matches: 9. Per the germline V gene, CDR1 is SEHNR and CDR2 is FQNEAQ (reference sequence). CDR3 protein: CASSLSPGLTNNEQFF. DNA of the CDR3: TGTGCCAGCAGCTTATCGCCGGGACTAACAAACAATGAGCAGTTCTTC.

The CDR3 DNA is TGTGCCAGCAGTTTGGGACAGGGGGCGCGTTCACCCCTCCACTTT. Its protein product is CASSLGQGARSPLHF. The chain joins TRBV12-3 or TRBV12-4 to TRBJ1-6; TRBD1 agrees at 12 bases. The CDR3 has 15 amino acids. The J segment lost 9 bases and the V segment lost 3 bases, leaving 3 bases of the junction unmatched.

The rearrangement links TRBV10-3 to TRBJ2-7; D possibly corresponds to TRBD2 (6 bases). Germline-derived CDR1 and CDR2 are ENHRY and SYGVKD. The CDR3 extends over 13 amino acids. The germline V and J ends were trimmed by 6 bases and 7 bases, with 16 bases remaining between them. Here the CDR3 DNA reads TGTGCCATCAGAGACGGCACCGCGGGAGAGCAGTACGTC. This codes for CAIRDGTAGEQYV.

In its sample, this clonotype was seen a few times. V gene TRBV12-3 or TRBV12-4 combines with J gene TRBJ2-2, with 15 bases identical to TRBD2. V was pared by 7 bases and J by 5 bases, with 5 bases of the junction left unmatched. The CDR3 is 16 amino acids. The CDR3 nucleotides are TGTGCCAGCATCATGGGACTAGCGGGAGGAACCGGGGAGCTGTTTTTT. Translating it yields CASIMGLAGGTGELFF.

The sample holds a few counts of this clonotype. CDR3 sequence (DNA): TGTGCCACCAGCGGTAATTCACCCCTCCACTTT. Encoded protein: CATSGNSPLHF. The gene calls are TRBV15 and TRBJ1-6, with D unclear. Trimming stripped 5 bases from V and 6 bases from J, with 2 bases between. The CDR3 sequence is 11 residues long. Germline CDR1 reads LNHNV; CDR2 reads YYDKDF (reference sequence).

This clonotype showed up many times. V usage is TRBV14 and J usage is TRBJ2-2; D not resolved. The CDR3 length is 13 residues. CDR1 and CDR2 from the germline V gene are SGHDN and FVKESK. The V gene lost 4 bases and the J gene lost 4 bases, with 7 bases spanning the gap. The chain's CDR3 is CASSPSRTGELFF. As DNA, the CDR3 is TGTGCCAGCAGCCCCTCGCGCACCGGGGAGCTGTTTTTT.

V and J are TRBV5-6 and TRBJ2-3, with 8 bases fitting TRBD2. Trimming at V came to 1 base and at J to 0 bases, leaving 16 bases not matched to a gene. CDR1 and CDR2 from the germline V gene are SGHDT and YYEEEE. This CDR3 has 20 residues. CDR3 amino acids: CASSLTFHGGRPTSTDTQYF. The DNA for the CDR3 is TGTGCCAGCAGCTTGACGTTCCATGGCGGGAGGCCCACTAGCACAGATACGCAGTATTTT.

The CDR3 bases are TGCAGTGCTAGTTTATTAGGAGGGGTGGATACGCAGTATTTT. As protein: CSASLLGGVDTQYF. The gene calls are TRBV20-1 and TRBJ2-3; maybe TRBD2 (6 bases). Trimming removed 3 bases at V and 6 bases at J, with 16 bases between. Germline V gene lookup returns CDR1 DFQATT and CDR2 SNEGSKA (reference sequence). The CDR3 is 14 residues long.

J is TRBJ2-2 and V is TRBV3-1, with 7 nucleotides matching TRBD1. The germline V gene encodes CDR1 LGHDT and CDR2 YNNKEL (reference sequence). The ends lost 4 bases at V and 2 bases at J; junction bases unmatched: 13. The CDR3 is made up of 18 amino acids. The CDR3 reads CASSPPRLRQGNTGELFF. The CDR3 nucleotides read TGTGCCAGCAGCCCCCCCCGATTGAGACAGGGCAACACCGGGGAGCTGTTTTTT.

This chain uses TRBV6-1 with TRBJ1-1; D ambiguous. CDR1 MNHNS and CDR2 SASEGT come from the germline V gene. This CDR3 has 14 amino acids. V lost 0 bases and J lost 3, with 8 bases in between. CDR3 amino acids: CASSEAGWDTEAFF. CDR3 nucleotides: TGTGCCAGCAGTGAAGCGGGGTGGGACACTGAAGCTTTCTTT.